The sequence of this T cell receptor beta chain was determined in a study of post-analysis software for immune sequencing data. Study information: Patients with relapsing-remitting, secondary progressive and progressive-relapsing multiple sclerosis courses were all represented. General study points: About five TRBV segments occurring more often in patients than controls included TRBV5-6, TRBV5-1 and TRBV20-1. For normalized Chao1 diversity, multiple sclerosis patients scored significantly lower than controls did.

The TCR beta cDNA libraries carried unique molecular identifiers. TCRdb reprocessed the PCR reads with MiXCR, giving one entry per CDR3 protein. Of approximately 260,000 distinct CDR3 sequences in the sample, 35% to 45% were seen once. As to this clonotype: Its antigen is as yet unknown.

Trimming took 2 bases from V and 3 from J, leaving 8 bases between them. The CDR3 totals 13 residues. The chain joins TRBV12-3 or TRBV12-4 to TRBJ2-7; D is possibly TRBD1 (5 bases). Sequencing was carried out using blood. The TCR comes from a girl between 5 and 17 years old with multiple sclerosis. This CDR3 is CASSLPGNYEQYF. The CDR3, as DNA: TGTGCCAGCAGTTTACCAGGGAACTACGAGCAGTACTTC.